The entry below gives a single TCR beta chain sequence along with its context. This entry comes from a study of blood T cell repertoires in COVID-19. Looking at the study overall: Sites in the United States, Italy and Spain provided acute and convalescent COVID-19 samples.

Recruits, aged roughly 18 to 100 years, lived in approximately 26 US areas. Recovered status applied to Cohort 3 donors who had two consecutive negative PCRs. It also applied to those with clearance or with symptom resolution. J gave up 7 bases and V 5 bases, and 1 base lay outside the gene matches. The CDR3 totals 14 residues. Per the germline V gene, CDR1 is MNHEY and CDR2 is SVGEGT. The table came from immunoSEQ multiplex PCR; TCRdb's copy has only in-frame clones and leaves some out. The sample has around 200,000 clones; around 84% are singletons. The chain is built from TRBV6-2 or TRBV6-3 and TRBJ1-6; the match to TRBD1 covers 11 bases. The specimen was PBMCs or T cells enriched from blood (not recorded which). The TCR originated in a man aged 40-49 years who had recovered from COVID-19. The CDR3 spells CASSRDRGNSPLHF. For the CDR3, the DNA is TGTGCCAGCAGTCGGGACAGGGGGAATTCACCCCTCCACTTT.